This T cell receptor (beta chain) comes out of a study of radiation and T cells in renal cell carcinoma. CDR1 is MNHEY, CDR2 SVGAGI, per germline. V was clipped by 5 bases and J by 3 bases; unmatched bases: 7. CDR3 length equals 14 residues. The time point here: baseline pretreatment blood. Stated treatment: 15 Gy SBRT to primary tumor, nephrectomy 4 weeks later. This renal cell carcinoma was of the clear cell type. Produced via immunoSEQ multiplex PCR; TCRdb's table is partial and in-frame only. The sample lists 50,000 to 75,000 clones, approximately 84% occurring once. The genes are TRBV6-5 and TRBJ2-7, with 7 nucleotides matching TRBD1. The source was blood, collected from a patient whose treatment included radiotherapy and nephrectomy. This TCR was recovered from a man in his sixties with renal cell carcinoma. In DNA, the CDR3 is TGTGCCAGCAGTCCCGACAGGGACCGCTACGAGCAGTACGTC. Protein: CASSPDRDRYEQYV.